One and the same sample provided the 13 T cell receptor beta chains below, sequenced in a study of blood T cells in healthy people across ages (dated by TCRdb to the mid-2010s). To prepare the library, 5' RACE was applied. The sequencer was an Illumina HiSeq 2500. A second PCR of about 6 to 12 cycles was performed with a sample-barcoded 5' primer and a J-beta primer mix. Using fastp trimming at Q25 and MiXCR clonotype assembly, TCRdb reanalyzed the public sequencing data and kept in-frame beta chains. Each entry is one CDR3 protein sequence, shown with its most common DNA and genes. Here the sample has just under 550,000 distinct CDR3 sequences; 24% occur a single time. The ten largest clones add up to 8.7% of the sample. These records were also assigned to another study, of T cells of mothers and their children.

Material for sequencing was blood. Receptor source: a boy aged 5 to 17 in good health.

The chain carries TRBV20-1 and TRBJ2-5; D may be TRBD1 (5 bases). The CDR3 runs to 13 residues. V shed 1 base and J shed 5 bases, with 11 bases lying between them. CDR1 and CDR2 (germline): DFQATT, SNEGSKA (reference sequence). The CDR3 DNA is TGCAGTGCTAGAGTAACAGGATGGGAGACCCAGTACTTC. Protein sequence: CSARVTGWETQYF.

This chain links TRBV7-2 with TRBJ1-1; 7 nucleotides match TRBD1. The junction had 9 bases not matched to a gene; V was cut back by 8 bases and J by 3 bases. The CDR3 covers 14 residues. The germline gives CDR1 SGHTA, CDR2 FQGNSA. CDR3 DNA: TGTGCCAGCCAGGAGGGGGCCTCGGACACTGAAGCTTTCTTT. As protein: CASQEGASDTEAFF.

The J gene is TRBJ2-1, the V gene TRBV3-1; tentatively, D is TRBD1 or TRBD2 (5 bases each). CDR1 and CDR2 (germline): LGHDT, YNNKEL (reference sequence). V was cut by 4 bases and J by 5 bases, with 15 bases left in between. The CDR3 has 15 residues. CDR3 nucleotide sequence: TGTGCCAGCAGCCCGGGGCTCCAGAAAAACAATGAGCAGTTCTTC. Its protein product is CASSPGLQKNNEQFF.

The J gene is TRBJ2-3, the V gene TRBV20-1; D possibly corresponds to TRBD1 (6 bases). Deletions cut 0 bases from V and 3 bases from J, with 7 bases between. This CDR3 contains 13 residues. CDR1 is DFQATT, CDR2 SNEGSKA, per germline (reference sequence). CDR3 DNA sequence: TGCAGTGCTAGAGAACAGGGAACAGATACGCAGTATTTT. Encoded protein: CSAREQGTDTQYF.

A few counts support this clonotype. V usage is TRBV29-1 and J usage is TRBJ2-3; D unclear. The CDR3 loop spans 15 amino acids. Germline lookup yields CDR1 SQVTM and CDR2 ANQGSEA. V shed 6 bases and J shed 4 bases, with 20 bases lying between them. This CDR3 reads CSVAGLLVRSDTQYF. CDR3 bases: TGCAGCGTCGCTGGCCTTTTGGTACGATCAGATACGCAGTATTTT.

CDR3 bases: TGTGCCAGCAGCCACTTACCAAACTATGGCTACACCTTC. It translates to CASSHLPNYGYTF. The chain recombines TRBV3-1 with TRBJ1-2; unclear D gene. Trimming took off 3 bases at V and 2 bases at J, with 7 bases between the two ends. The CDR3 contains 13 residues. Germline V CDR1 and CDR2: LGHDT, YNNKEL (reference sequence). The entire variable domain, with the rest obtained from reference TRBV3-1 and TRBJ1-2, is as follows: DTAVSQTPKYLVTQMGNDKSIKCEQNLGHDTMYWYKQDSKKFLKIMFSYNNKELIINETVPNRFSPKSPDKAHLNLHINSLELGDSAVYFCASSHLPNYGYTFGSGTRLTVV.

V gene TRBV20-1 combines with J gene TRBJ2-5; the match to TRBD2 covers 8 bases. The J call may be incorrect, as the DNA end agrees better with TRBJ2-1. The CDR3 is 17 amino acids. CDR1 is DFQATT, CDR2 SNEGSKA, per germline (reference sequence). The CDR3 protein is CSARDGEPGGIYNEQFF. CDR3 nucleotides: TGCAGTGCTAGAGATGGAGAACCGGGAGGGATCTACAATGAGCAGTTCTTC.

This clonotype came up many times. This chain links TRBV27 with TRBJ2-7; D is undetermined. Germline V gene sequence: CDR1 MNHEY, CDR2 SMNVEV (reference sequence). The V gene lost 2 bases and the J gene lost 2 bases, with 7 bases spanning the gap. The CDR3 sequence is 13 residues long. CDR3 in DNA: TGTGCCAGCAGTTTAGGTAGCACCTACGAGCAGTACTTC. This encodes CASSLGSTYEQYF.

This sequence joins TRBV7-6 and TRBJ1-1, with D maybe TRBD1 (6 bases). The CDR3 length is 15 residues. Germline-derived CDR1 and CDR2 are SGHVS and FNYEAQ. Trimming shortened V by 1 base and J by 1 base, and 10 bases separated the two germline ends. Here the CDR3 reads CASSLGQGSNTEAFF. DNA for the CDR3: TGTGCCAGCAGCTTAGGCCAGGGGTCGAACACTGAAGCTTTCTTT.

This clonotype was seen many times. The J gene is TRBJ2-7, the V gene TRBV6-5, with TRBD2 matching over 7 bases. Per germline, CDR1 MNHEY and CDR2 SVGAGI. The CDR3 extends over 14 amino acids. The trim removed 5 bases at V and 0 bases at J, leaving 4 bases unmatched. The CDR3 here is CASSTAGSSYEQYF. The CDR3 DNA reads as TGTGCCAGCAGTACAGCGGGGAGCTCCTACGAGCAGTACTTC.

In its sample, this clonotype was seen a few times. This chain joins TRBV9 and TRBJ2-1; the match to TRBD2 covers 12 bases. The germline V gene encodes CDR1 SGDLS and CDR2 YYNGEE. The CDR3 is 16 residues long. The J segment lost 10 bases and the V segment lost 3 bases, leaving 11 bases of the junction unmatched. The CDR3 coding sequence is TGTGCCAGCAGCGCTTCTAGCGGGGGGGCCTACAGAGAGCAGTTCTTC. Its protein is CASSASSGGAYREQFF.

In its sample, this clonotype was seen a few times. V and J are TRBV6-1 and TRBJ2-1, with D maybe TRBD1 (6 bases). The CDR3 consists of 18 residues. Trimming took off 6 bases at V and 9 bases at J, with 30 bases between the two ends. CDR1 and CDR2 from the germline V gene are MNHNS and SASEGT. The CDR3 DNA follows: TGTGCCAGCAGCCCCTATTCAGGGTTGGGGGCGCGACCCCCTGAGCAGTTCTTC. Its translation: CASSPYSGLGARPPEQFF.

Only a few counts were recorded for this clonotype. This chain joins TRBV29-1 and TRBJ2-5; perhaps TRBD1 as D (5 bases). The J call may be in error: the DNA end matches TRBJ2-7 better. In germline, CDR1 is SQVTM, CDR2 ANQGSEA. CDR3 length: 12 residues. CDR3 in amino acids: CSVVTQGYEQYF. The CDR3 DNA sequence: TGCAGCGTTGTAACCCAGGGCTACGAGCAGTACTTC.